The clone carrying this T cell receptor beta chain occurred a few times. Its antigen is not known. TCRdb re-derived calls from the 5' RACE reads in MiXCR, one entry per CDR3 protein. This table has fewer than 400,000 distinct CDR3 sequences, about 15% appearing once. This record comes from a study of T-cell memory formation after mild COVID-19. Study outcomes and limitations: Clones shrinking between day 15 and 85 showed a balanced CD4/CD8 split, and those that grew later tilted toward CD4+.

Source material: PBMCs or a T cell subset sorted from them (not recorded which). The source is a man aged 18 to 30 who had mild COVID-19 (a few samples of this study predate the infection). Cell type and time point are not known.

The CDR3 loop is CSAGAGDLDEKLFF. For the CDR3, the DNA is TGCAGTGCCGGAGCAGGGGATCTTGATGAAAAACTGTTTTTT. This sequence joins TRBV20-1 and TRBJ1-4; possibly TRBD1 for D (6 bases). Germline loops: CDR1 DFQATT, CDR2 SNEGSKA (reference sequence). V was shortened by 6 bases and J by 6 bases, with 17 bases between the two germline ends. There are 14 residues in the CDR3.